This T cell receptor (beta chain) originates from a study of chemoradiotherapy in HPV16-positive cancers (dated by TCRdb to the early 2020s). Describing the broader study: Using functional T-cell assays on cells from a couple of HPV16-positive patients, the researchers defined candidate HPV-specific T-cell clones and common TCR motifs. The study asked whether T-cell immunity to the HPV oncoproteins E6 and E7 changes during chemoradiotherapy and whether this immunity affects survival. TCR repertoires from under 90 patients with HPV-related cancers were then used to track the candidate HPV-specific TCRs and motifs.

With regard to this clone: Its antigen is currently not known. No base-level quality is on record; no much larger clone is a single base apart.

General findings and caveats noted by the study authors: Expansion of candidate HPV-specific clones and E7-related TCR motifs was observed in the tumor microenvironment during treatment, whereas no such expansion was observed for non-HPV-specific T cells. The functional definition of HPV-specific T cells was derived from only two HPV16-positive patients, and the survival association was reported for HPV16-positive patients. Improved recurrence-free survival in HPV16-positive patients was associated with expansion of HPV-responsive T cells during chemoradiotherapy.

Measured from the cysteine to the phenylalanine, the CDR3 is 15 residues long. Only the CDR3 part of the read is kept: 45 bases, read in frame from the first base. According to the germline V gene, CDR1 reads SGHRS and CDR2 reads YFSETQ. V is shortened by 0 bases, J by 9 bases, and the region joining them spans 13 bases. Receptors were amplified or captured by the immunoSEQ multiplex PCR assay. TCRdb mirrors the immuneACCESS table, restricted to in-frame sequences. Some clones are absent from its copies; in checked studies, under half trace to an unresolved V gene, and the reason for the others is unknown. The sample yields over 15,000 clones; around 92% were counted once. Of the sample, approximately 2.5% falls within the top ten clones. Repertoires were sampled repeatedly over the course of chemoradiotherapy, so clonal expansion could be followed in the tumor microenvironment.

The sequence came from a human donor with HPV-associated anogenital cancer. Sequencing used blood, obtained from a patient who underwent chemoradiotherapy. The chain is made from TRBV5-1 and TRBJ1-6; D gene: possibly TRBD1, on 6 matching bases. CDR3 reads: CASSLEVTGRSPLHF. The base sequence is TGCGCCAGCAGCTTGGAGGTTACAGGGCGTTCACCCCTCCACTTT.